This T cell receptor (beta chain) derives from a study of T cell repertoires in cytomegalovirus infection (dated by TCRdb to between 2018 and 2021). At the level of the whole study: Alongside well-studied HLA-B-restricted epitopes, the peptide stimulations were aimed at recently identified HLA-C-restricted CMV epitopes, whose presentation resists viral immunomodulation. Because public TCR beta signatures pointed to carriage of CMV infection together with the matching HLA type, the HLA type of each donor mattered for the analysis.

General study outcomes and caveats: In both this cohort and an independent cohort of 352 donors, the cumulative frequency of public TCR beta family members distinguished carriers of CMV infection plus the relevant HLA type. The ex vivo response was dominated by HLA-C-restricted CMV-specific TCR beta clonotypes, and the single most frequent clonotype in two of eight donors was supplied by these HLA-C-restricted clonotypes.

The CDR3 runs 17 residues from the cysteine to the phenylalanine. Only CDR3 DNA remains: 51 bases, in frame from the first base. The germline V and J ends show losses of 6 bases and 0 bases respectively, and no gene match explains 8 bases of the junction. The germline V gene (reference sequence) yields LNHDA for CDR1 and SQIVND for CDR2. The table lists this clonotype with a few counts. Its target antigen remains unknown. The sample holds no much larger clone one base away, and base qualities are not on file. What the treatment or condition label conveys for this sample: in vitro stimulation with specific CMV peptide epitopes to enrich CMV-specific T cells. Sequencing used an Illumina HiSeq 1500. The public reads were quality trimmed at Q25 with fastp and then assembled into clones with MiXCR by TCRdb, keeping productive beta chains. Rows with one shared CDR3 protein collapse into an entry with the most common genes and DNA. In all, the sample holds about 570,000 distinct CDR3 sequences, and 35% to 50% of those were seen once. The ten largest clonotypes hold 40% to 60% of the sample.

The sample was cultured PBMCs, taken from culture after CMV antigen stimulation. The receptor was isolated from a human donor in good health (CMV status not recorded). Some clones in this sample may be carry-over from other donors' samples. The chain couples TRBV19 to TRBJ2-7, and 13 junctional nucleotides match TRBD2. CDR3 sequence: CASRPTSGRLHSYEQYF. The bases read TGTGCCAGTAGACCGACTAGCGGGAGGCTCCACTCCTACGAGCAGTACTTC.